The rows below give T cell receptor beta chains drawn from one sample of a study of glioma-infiltrating T cells after dendritic cell vaccination. Profiling relied on immunoSEQ multiplex PCR, and the TCRdb table lists in-frame clones only, not all of them. The table includes roughly 51,000 clones, 85% detected once. The sequencing used blood, collected before dendritic cell vaccination. These receptor sequences come from a human donor with glioblastoma. Both conserved end residues are part of each CDR3. D genes are given only for firm matches.

CDR3 protein: CASSPGWGRALFF
D gene: TRBD2
V gene: TRBV7-3

CDR3 protein: CASSLGGDTEAFF
D gene: .
V gene: TRBV7-2

CDR3 protein: CASRQGSNSPLHF
D gene: .
V gene: TRBV28

CDR3 protein: CAIRPGQGSGEQFF
D gene: TRBD1
V gene: TRBV10-3

CDR3 protein: CASSPWGGRNYGYTF
D gene: .
V gene: TRBV27

CDR3 protein: CASSQNGGTGGRSPLHF
D gene: TRBD1
V gene: TRBV5-1

CDR3 protein: CASSPKQGESEQFF
D gene: TRBD1
V gene: TRBV18

CDR3 protein: CASSLETGVEGAFF
D gene: TRBD1
V gene: TRBV5-1

CDR3 protein: CASSLMPGGNEKLFF
D gene: .
V gene: TRBV5-1

CDR3 protein: CASSLGAGPNYGYTF
D gene: .
V gene: TRBV7-3